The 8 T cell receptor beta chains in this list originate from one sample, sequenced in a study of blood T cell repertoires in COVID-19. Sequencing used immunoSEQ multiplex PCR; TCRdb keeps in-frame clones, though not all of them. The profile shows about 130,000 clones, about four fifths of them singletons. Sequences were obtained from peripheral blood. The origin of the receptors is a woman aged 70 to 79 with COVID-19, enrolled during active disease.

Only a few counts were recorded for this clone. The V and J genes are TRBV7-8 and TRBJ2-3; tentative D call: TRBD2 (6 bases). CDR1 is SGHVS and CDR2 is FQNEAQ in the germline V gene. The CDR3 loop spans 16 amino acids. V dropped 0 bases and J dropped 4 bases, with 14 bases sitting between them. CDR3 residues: CASSLALAKTADTQYF. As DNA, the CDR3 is TGTGCCAGCAGCTTAGCCCTAGCGAAGACGGCAGATACGCAGTATTTT.

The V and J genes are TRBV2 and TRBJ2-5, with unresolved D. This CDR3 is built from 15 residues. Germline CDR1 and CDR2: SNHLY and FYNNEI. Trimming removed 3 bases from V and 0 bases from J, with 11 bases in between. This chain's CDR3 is CASSEPPSHQETQYF. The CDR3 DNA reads TGTGCCAGCAGTGAGCCCCCGAGCCACCAAGAGACCCAGTACTTC.

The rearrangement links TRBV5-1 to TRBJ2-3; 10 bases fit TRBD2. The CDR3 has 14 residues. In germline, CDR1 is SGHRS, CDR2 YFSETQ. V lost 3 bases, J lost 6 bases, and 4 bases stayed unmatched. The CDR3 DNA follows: TGCGCCAGCAGCTCTGGACTAGCGGAGGATACGCAGTATTTT. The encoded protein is CASSSGLAEDTQYF.

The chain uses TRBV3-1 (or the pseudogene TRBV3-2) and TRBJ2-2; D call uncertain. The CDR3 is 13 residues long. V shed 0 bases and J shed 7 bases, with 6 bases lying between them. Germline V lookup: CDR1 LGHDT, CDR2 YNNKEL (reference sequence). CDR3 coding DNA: TGTGCCAGCAGCCAAGAACCCGGCGGGGAGCTGTTTTTT. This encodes CASSQEPGGELFF.

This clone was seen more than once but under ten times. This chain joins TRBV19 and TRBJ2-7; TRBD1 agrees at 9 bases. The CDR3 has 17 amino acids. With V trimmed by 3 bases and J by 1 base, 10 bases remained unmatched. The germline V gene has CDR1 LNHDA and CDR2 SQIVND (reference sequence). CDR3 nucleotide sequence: TGTGCCAGTAGTATGCCCATGACAGGGGGAGGATCCTACGAGCAGTACTTC. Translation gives CASSMPMTGGGSYEQYF.

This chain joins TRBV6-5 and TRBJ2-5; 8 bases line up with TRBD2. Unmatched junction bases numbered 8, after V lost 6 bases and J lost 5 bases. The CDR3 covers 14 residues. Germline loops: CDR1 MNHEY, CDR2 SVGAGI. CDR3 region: CASRGSGGRETQYF. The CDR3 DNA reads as TGTGCCAGCAGGGGCAGCGGGGGTCGGGAGACCCAGTACTTC.

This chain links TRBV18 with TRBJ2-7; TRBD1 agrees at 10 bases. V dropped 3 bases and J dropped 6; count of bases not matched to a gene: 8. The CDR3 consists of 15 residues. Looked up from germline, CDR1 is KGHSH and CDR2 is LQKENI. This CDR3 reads CASSPGTGDIGEQYF. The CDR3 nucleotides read TGTGCCAGCTCACCCGGGACAGGGGATATTGGCGAGCAGTACTTC.

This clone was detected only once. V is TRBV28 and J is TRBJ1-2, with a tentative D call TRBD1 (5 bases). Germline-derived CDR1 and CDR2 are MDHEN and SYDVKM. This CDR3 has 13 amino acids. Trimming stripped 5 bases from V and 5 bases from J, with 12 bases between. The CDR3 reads CASSVQAGYGYTF. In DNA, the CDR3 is TGTGCCAGCAGTGTACAGGCAGGGTATGGCTACACCTTC.